Below, 26 T cell receptor beta chains from the same sample are listed, as sequenced in a study of blood T cell repertoires in COVID-19. Assay used: immunoSEQ multiplex PCR; TCRdb lists only in-frame clones, some missing. Among 330,000 or so clones listed, around nine tenths were seen once. Sample: PBMCs or T cells enriched from blood (not recorded which). The receptors shown here come from a woman under 40 who had been exposed to COVID-19.

J is TRBJ2-7 and V is TRBV7-6; TRBD1 agrees at 7 bases. The CDR3 is made up of 18 amino acids. J was trimmed by 0 bases and V by 0 bases; bases with no gene match: 11. Germline V gene data show CDR1 as SGHVS and CDR2 as FNYEAQ. Here the CDR3 DNA reads TGTGCCAGCAGCTTAGCCCACCTAGGGGGCAGCTTCTCCTACGAGCAGTACTTC. It codes for CASSLAHLGGSFSYEQYF.

This clone was counted only a few times. V is TRBV14 and J is TRBJ2-7, with 10 bases matching TRBD1. With 2 bases clipped from V and 7 bases from J, the junction kept 8 bases outside the gene matches. CDR1 SGHDN and CDR2 FVKESK come from the germline V gene. This CDR3 has 15 amino acids. CDR3 loop: CASSQNAGTGVEQYF. DNA for the CDR3: TGTGCCAGCAGCCAAAACGCCGGGACAGGGGTGGAGCAGTACTTC.

The chain employs TRBV28 and TRBJ1-1; weak D call: TRBD1 (5 bases). Between the trimmed V and J ends, which lost 1 base and 4 bases, there was a span of 13 bases. Germline lookup yields CDR1 MDHEN and CDR2 SYDVKM. This CDR3 has 15 residues. The CDR3 DNA reads TGTGCCAGCAGTTTATCGGCGGGGAGGGGCACTGAAGCTTTCTTT. This sequence encodes CASSLSAGRGTEAFF. The complete variable domain, with remaining parts taken from reference TRBV28 and TRBJ1-1, reads DVKVTQSSRYLVKRTGEKVFLECVQDMDHENMFWYRQDPGLGLRLIYFSYDVKMKEKGDIPEGYSVSREKKERFSLILESASTNQTSMYLCASSLSAGRGTEAFFGQGTRLTVV.

The CDR3 bases are TGTGCCAGTAGTGGGAGCCGGGTTAGCGGGACCTCCTACAATGAGCAGTTCTTC. It translates to CASSGSRVSGTSYNEQFF. This rearrangement joins TRBV19 to TRBJ2-1; 8 positions match TRBD2. CDR1 is LNHDA, CDR2 SQIVND, per germline (reference sequence). With 5 bases clipped from V and 0 bases from J, the junction kept 12 bases outside the gene matches. The CDR3 is 18 residues long.

The chain is built from TRBV5-5 and TRBJ1-3, with D hard to call. V lost 0 bases and J 0 bases, leaving 10 bases between the germline ends. The length of the CDR3 is 16 residues. Germline V gives CDR1 SGHKS, CDR2 YYEKEE (reference sequence). This chain's CDR3 is CASSLESRFSGNTIYF. Written as DNA, the CDR3 is TGTGCCAGCAGCTTGGAATCTCGGTTCTCTGGAAACACCATATATTTT.

This clone came up a few times. The chain uses TRBV15 and TRBJ2-5, with 7 bases matching TRBD1. V gave up 5 bases and J gave up 3 bases; unmatched junction bases: 3. Germline CDR1 is LNHNV and CDR2 is YYDKDF (reference sequence). The CDR3 loop spans 13 amino acids. The CDR3 sequence: CATSLGTEETQYF. As DNA, the CDR3 is TGTGCCACCAGCCTCGGGACAGAAGAGACCCAGTACTTC.

The V call is TRBV10-3, the J call TRBJ1-4, with 9 bases fitting TRBD1. Unmatched junction bases numbered 6, after V lost 2 bases and J lost 8 bases. Germline V gene lookup returns CDR1 ENHRY and CDR2 SYGVKD. The CDR3 covers 15 residues. The CDR3 coding sequence is TGTGCCATCAGTGAGGGGACAGGGCGTGAGGAAAAACTGTTTTTT. This gives the protein CAISEGTGREEKLFF.

This clone occurred once. V gene TRBV7-9 combines with J gene TRBJ1-1, with 8 nucleotides matching TRBD1. Germline assignment: CDR1 SEHNR and CDR2 FQNEAQ (reference sequence). With 5 bases clipped from V and 5 bases from J, the junction kept 10 bases outside the gene matches. CDR3 length equals 15 residues. CDR3 coding DNA: TGTGCCAGCAGCCCCTGGGACAGGAGAGGGACTGAAGCTTTCTTT. This encodes CASSPWDRRGTEAFF. Variable domain in full (rest from reference TRBV7-9 and TRBJ1-1): DTGVSQNPRHKITKRGQNVTFRCDPISEHNRLYWYRQTLGQGPEFLTYFQNEAQLEKSRLLSDRFSAERPKGSFSTLEIQRTEQGDSAMYLCASSPWDRRGTEAFFGQGTRLTVV.

In this sample, this clone turned up once. The chain links TRBV12-3 or TRBV12-4 to TRBJ1-1; D gene ambiguous. This CDR3 has 13 residues. The V gene lost 6 bases and the J gene lost 4 bases, with 12 bases spanning the gap. The CDR3 DNA sequence: TGTGCCAGCAGCCCCAGACATGGCACTGAAGCTTTCTTT. This encodes CASSPRHGTEAFF.

The DNA of the CDR3 is TGTGCCAGCAGTTTTGGGCCCGGGACAGGGGCAGGTTCACCCCTCCACTTT. Its translation is CASSFGPGTGAGSPLHF. The chain links TRBV27 to TRBJ1-6; 10 bases fit TRBD1. The CDR3 extends over 17 amino acids. Germline lookup yields CDR1 MNHEY and CDR2 SMNVEV (reference sequence). V was pared by 3 bases and J by 9 bases, with 11 bases of the junction left unmatched.

The CDR3 reads CASSSIEGLATTNEQFF. CDR3 in DNA: TGTGCCAGCAGCTCCATCGAGGGACTAGCAACGACCAATGAGCAGTTCTTC. The chain recombines TRBV11-3 with TRBJ2-1, with 9 bases identical to TRBD2. Germline-derived CDR1 and CDR2 are SGHNT and YENEEA. V lost 4 bases, J lost 6 bases, and 13 bases stayed unmatched. CDR3 length: 17 amino acids. Variable domain in full (rest from reference TRBV11-3 and TRBJ2-1): EAGVVQSPRYKIIEKKQPVAFWCNPISGHNTLYWYLQNLGQGPELLIRYENEEAVDDSQLPKDRFSAERLKGVDSTLKIQPAELGDSAVYLCASSSIEGLATTNEQFFGPGTRLTVL.

The chain has TRBV19 and TRBJ1-5, with unresolved D. The germline V and J ends were trimmed by 3 bases and 1 base, with 4 bases remaining between them. The CDR3 is 13 residues long. Germline assignment: CDR1 LNHDA and CDR2 SQIVND (reference sequence). The CDR3 region has the DNA TGTGCCAGTAGTATGTCGAGCAATCAGCCCCAGCATTTT. Residues: CASSMSSNQPQHF.

J is TRBJ1-2 and V is TRBV9, with 7 bases lining up with TRBD1. V gave up 0 bases and J gave up 2 bases; unmatched junction bases: 10. The CDR3 length is 17 residues. Germline V gene sequence: CDR1 SGDLS, CDR2 YYNGEE. This CDR3 is CASSVGQGPSHNYGYTF. The DNA for the CDR3 is TGTGCCAGCAGCGTAGGACAGGGCCCTTCCCACAACTATGGCTACACCTTC.

CDR3 nucleotide sequence: TGTGCCAGCAGCCGAGATATCCTCACAGATACGCAGTATTTT. It is translated as CASSRDILTDTQYF. This sequence joins TRBV3-1 (or the pseudogene TRBV3-2) and TRBJ2-3; no clear D. CDR3 length: 14 residues. Germline loops: CDR1 LGHDT, CDR2 YNNKEL (reference sequence). Trimming removed 4 bases at V and 2 bases at J, with 10 bases between.

The chain combines TRBV27 with TRBJ2-7, with 8 bases aligning to TRBD2. This CDR3 comprises 18 residues. Germline V gene data show CDR1 as MNHEY and CDR2 as SMNVEV (reference sequence). Trimming cost V 0 bases and J 3 bases; bases outside gene matches: 13. The CDR3 sequence: CASSLSGAVWRGDYEQYF. Written as DNA, the CDR3 is TGTGCCAGCAGTTTATCGGGGGCGGTTTGGCGGGGGGACTACGAGCAGTACTTC.

The J gene is TRBJ1-1, the V gene TRBV10-1; possibly TRBD1 for D (5 bases). The germline V gene has CDR1 WNHNN and CDR2 SYGVQD (reference sequence). The CDR3 has 15 residues. Trimming left V 0 bases short and J 2 bases short, with 10 bases between. CDR3 region: CASSESPGRNTEAFF. The DNA for the CDR3 is TGCGCCAGCAGTGAGTCGCCAGGGCGCAACACTGAAGCTTTCTTT.

The chain links TRBV12-5 to TRBJ1-2, with 7 bases identical to TRBD1. The length of the CDR3 is 16 residues. Germline CDR1 and CDR2: LGHNT and FRNRAP. V lost 2 bases to trimming and J lost 8 bases; unmatched junction nucleotides: 14. The CDR3 DNA reads TGTGCTAGTGGTTTGATCGTAGGAGGGGGCTTTGAGGGCTACACCTTC. Amino acid sequence: CASGLIVGGGFEGYTF.

The chain links TRBV19 to TRBJ2-6; D is possibly TRBD2 (5 bases). The germline V gene encodes CDR1 LNHDA and CDR2 SQIVND (reference sequence). The CDR3 consists of 14 residues. Trimming removed 1 base from V and 4 bases from J, with 5 bases in between. This chain's CDR3 is CASSIGGGANVLTF. CDR3 sequence (DNA): TGTGCCAGTAGTATAGGAGGGGGGGCCAACGTCCTGACTTTC.

DNA of the CDR3: TGTGCCAGCAGCCAAGGTGAGCGGGAGCGAGGTGAGCAGTTCTTC. Its translation is CASSQGERERGEQFF. The genes are TRBV3-1 (or the pseudogene TRBV3-2) and TRBJ2-1, with 8 bases lining up with TRBD2. Trimming cost V 1 base and J 9 bases; bases outside gene matches: 8. The germline V gene has CDR1 LGHDT and CDR2 YNNKEL (reference sequence). The CDR3 is made up of 15 amino acids.

This chain joins TRBV29-1 and TRBJ2-3, with D unresolved. Germline CDR1 SQVTM, CDR2 ANQGSEA. V was pared by 3 bases and J by 2 bases, with 3 bases between. This CDR3 is 11 amino acids long. CDR3 region: CSVDLTDTQYF. CDR3 bases: TGCAGCGTTGACCTCACAGATACGCAGTATTTT.

This chain joins TRBV27 and TRBJ2-1, with TRBD1 matching over 11 bases. V was clipped by 7 bases and J by 4 bases; unmatched bases: 6. The CDR3 is made up of 15 amino acids. Germline V lookup: CDR1 MNHEY, CDR2 SMNVEV (reference sequence). The CDR3 region is CASTSRDRGYNEQFF. In DNA, the CDR3 is TGTGCCAGCACAAGCCGGGACAGGGGGTACAATGAGCAGTTCTTC.

The chain employs TRBV29-1 and TRBJ2-7; no clear D gene. There are 12 residues in the CDR3. Germline V gene sequence: CDR1 SQVTM, CDR2 ANQGSEA. Trimming stripped 8 bases from V and 0 bases from J, with 11 bases between. The CDR3 DNA reads as TGCAGCTACGACGACAACTCCTACGAGCAGTACTTC. As protein: CSYDDNSYEQYF.

V usage is TRBV7-9 and J usage is TRBJ2-4, with a weak D call TRBD2 (5 bases). The germline V and J ends were trimmed by 1 base and 3 bases, with 13 bases remaining between them. Looked up from germline, CDR1 is SEHNR and CDR2 is FQNEAQ (reference sequence). CDR3 length: 16 amino acids. This CDR3 is CASSLGRFAGKNIQYF. The DNA for the CDR3 is TGTGCCAGCAGCTTAGGCCGATTCGCGGGCAAAAACATTCAGTACTTC. Full variable domain (remainder filled in from reference TRBV7-9 and TRBJ2-4): DTGVSQNPRHKITKRGQNVTFRCDPISEHNRLYWYRQTLGQGPEFLTYFQNEAQLEKSRLLSDRFSAERPKGSFSTLEIQRTEQGDSAMYLCASSLGRFAGKNIQYFGAGTRLSVL.

This chain uses TRBV27 with TRBJ2-3, with D perhaps TRBD2 (6 bases). Trimming pared 1 base from V and 6 bases from J, leaving 11 bases between. The germline CDR1 and CDR2 sequences are MNHEY and SMNVEV (reference sequence). The CDR3 loop spans 14 amino acids. The chain's CDR3 is CASSLFAGRDTQYF. The CDR3 nucleotides are TGTGCCAGCAGTTTATTTGCAGGGAGGGATACGCAGTATTTT.

J is TRBJ1-3 and V is TRBV7-2; TRBD1 matches at 8 bases. This CDR3 is 18 amino acids long. V shed 5 bases, J shed 0 bases, and the junction held 12 bases outside the gene matches. Germline CDR1 is SGHTA and CDR2 is FQGNSA. The CDR3 bases are TGTGCCAGCAGCCCTCGGACAGGGAGAACGGTCTCTGGAAACACCATATATTTT. It yields the protein CASSPRTGRTVSGNTIYF.

The CDR3 region is CAISAGQTDTQYF. CDR3 DNA: TGTGCCATCAGTGCTGGTCAGACAGATACGCAGTATTTT. The genes are TRBV10-3 and TRBJ2-3; D unclear. Germline assignment: CDR1 ENHRY and CDR2 SYGVKD. This CDR3 has 13 residues. V gave up 4 bases and J gave up 3 bases, with 8 bases separating them.